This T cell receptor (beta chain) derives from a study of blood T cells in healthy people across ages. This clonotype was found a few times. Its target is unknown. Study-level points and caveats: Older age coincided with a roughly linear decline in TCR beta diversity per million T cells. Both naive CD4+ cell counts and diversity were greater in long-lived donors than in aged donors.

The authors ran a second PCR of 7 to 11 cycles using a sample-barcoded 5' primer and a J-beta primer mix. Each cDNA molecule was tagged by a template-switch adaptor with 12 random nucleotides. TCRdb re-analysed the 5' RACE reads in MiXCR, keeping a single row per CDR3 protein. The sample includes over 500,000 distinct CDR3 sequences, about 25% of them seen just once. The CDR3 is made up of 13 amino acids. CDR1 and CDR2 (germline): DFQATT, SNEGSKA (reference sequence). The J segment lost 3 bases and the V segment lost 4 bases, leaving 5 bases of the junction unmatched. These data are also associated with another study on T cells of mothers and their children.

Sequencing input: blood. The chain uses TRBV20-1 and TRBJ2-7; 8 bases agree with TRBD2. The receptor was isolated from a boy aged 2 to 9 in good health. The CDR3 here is CSAKLTSDYEQYF. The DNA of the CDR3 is TGCAGTGCTAAGTTGACTAGCGACTACGAGCAGTACTTC.